A single sample gave rise to the 27 T cell receptor beta chains below, sequenced in a study of cytomegalovirus exposure and HLA in healthy donors (TCRdb year 2017). The method was the immunoSEQ multiplex PCR assay. For the multiplex PCR, a mixture combining 60 forward primers for TCR Vbeta segments and 13 reverse primers for TCR Jbeta segments was used. The immuneACCESS repertoire file appears here via TCRdb, limited to in-frame rearrangements. These files lack a portion of the clones; in checked studies, under half of the deficit traces to unresolved V genes, and the cause of the others is not known. This sample's clone table shows tens of thousands of clones. The ten biggest clones cover under 4% of the sample. Sequencing was carried out using PBMCs. The origin of the receptors is a female donor in good health and CMV-seropositive.

Comment on this clone: Additional DNA sequences in this sample encode the identical CDR3. The chain combines TRBV6-5 with TRBJ2-7; possibly TRBD1 for D (5 bases). Germline V gene sequence: CDR1 MNHEY, CDR2 SVGAGI. The CDR3 covers 16 residues. Deletions cut 2 bases from V and 2 bases from J, with 16 bases between. The CDR3 protein is CASSYGKGFRAYEQYF. The CDR3, as DNA: TGTGCCAGCAGTTACGGGAAGGGGTTTCGAGCCTACGAGCAGTACTTC.

This chain uses TRBV18 with TRBJ2-1; 12 nucleotides line up with TRBD1. J gave up 12 bases and V 1 base, and 10 bases lay outside the gene matches. The CDR3 spans 16 residues. In germline, CDR1 is KGHSH, CDR2 LQKENI. The CDR3 protein is CASSPQGQGAEVAQFF. In DNA, the CDR3 is TGTGCCAGCTCACCACAGGGACAGGGGGCGGAAGTAGCGCAGTTCTTC.

The V and J genes are TRBV25-1 and TRBJ1-2; no clear D gene. The CDR3 is made up of 15 amino acids. The ends were cut back, 2 bases at V and 6 bases at J, with 16 bases in the middle. Germline-derived CDR1 and CDR2 are MGHDK and SYGVNS. The DNA for the CDR3 is TGTGCCAGCAGTGAAGAGGGCACAGCCTACCATGGCTACACCTTC. Encoded protein: CASSEEGTAYHGYTF.

V is TRBV18 and J is TRBJ2-7, with TRBD1 identical over 7 bases. The trim removed 5 bases at V and 2 bases at J, leaving 9 bases unmatched. In germline, CDR1 is KGHSH, CDR2 LQKENI. The CDR3 is 15 residues long. CDR3 in amino acids: CASSFGQAVAYEQYF. The CDR3 bases are TGTGCCAGCTCATTCGGACAGGCGGTCGCCTACGAGCAGTACTTC.

The V call is TRBV11-3, the J call TRBJ2-3; 9 bases align to TRBD2. There are 17 residues in the CDR3. With 6 bases clipped from V and 1 base from J, the junction kept 11 bases outside the gene matches. Germline V gene sequence: CDR1 SGHNT, CDR2 YENEEA. CDR3 sequence reads: CASSNRRQREGTDTQYF. CDR3 coding DNA: TGTGCCAGCAGTAACCGGAGGCAGCGGGAGGGCACAGATACGCAGTATTTT.

The genes are TRBV6-6 and TRBJ2-1, with D maybe TRBD1 (6 bases). Germline V gene sequence: CDR1 MNHNY, CDR2 SVGAGI (reference sequence). V lost 4 bases and J lost 7, with 17 bases in between. The CDR3 extends over 15 amino acids. The CDR3 DNA follows: TGTGCCAGCAGTTCAGGACAGAGAGAAGGAAATGAGCAGTTCTTC. Translated: CASSSGQREGNEQFF.

V and J are TRBV9 and TRBJ2-5; 7 bases match TRBD2. CDR1 and CDR2 (germline): SGDLS, YYNGEE. Trimming removed 0 bases from V and 2 bases from J; junction bases left unmatched: 7. This CDR3 has 16 amino acids. The CDR3 reads CASSVDWRRGQETQYF. The CDR3 DNA reads as TGTGCCAGCAGCGTAGATTGGCGGCGGGGGCAAGAGACCCAGTACTTC.

The V gene is TRBV6-5, the J gene TRBJ2-7, with a possible D match to TRBD2 (7 bases). Trimming shortened V by 2 bases and J by 4 bases, and 15 bases separated the two germline ends. Germline CDR1 is MNHEY and CDR2 is SVGAGI. This CDR3 region has 15 residues. The CDR3 spells CASSYRGGEGYEQYF. The CDR3 nucleotides read TGTGCCAGCAGTTACAGGGGGGGAGAGGGTTACGAGCAGTACTTC.

This chain connects TRBV18 to TRBJ1-4; D remains unclear. The CDR3 loop spans 18 amino acids. V was shortened by 2 bases and J by 0 bases, with 16 bases between the two germline ends. Germline CDR1 is KGHSH and CDR2 is LQKENI. The CDR3 loop is CASSPNLLTGATNEKLFF. DNA of the CDR3: TGTGCCAGCTCACCAAATCTTTTGACCGGGGCAACTAATGAAAAACTGTTTTTT.

The genes are TRBV5-4 and TRBJ2-7, with 9 bases that match TRBD1. Per germline, CDR1 SGHNT and CDR2 YYREEE (reference sequence). The junction had 1 base not matched to a gene; V was cut back by 3 bases and J by 3 bases. The CDR3 is 13 residues long. CDR3 sequence (DNA): TGTGCCAGCAGCTGGGGACAGGGCTACGAGCAGTACTTC. It specifies CASSWGQGYEQYF.

A remark on this clone: Additional DNA sequences in this sample encode the identical CDR3. The chain joins TRBV12-5 to TRBJ1-1; D is undetermined. Trimming removed 3 bases from V and 0 bases from J, with 5 bases in between. Germline loops: CDR1 LGHNT, CDR2 FRNRAP. CDR3 length: 13 amino acids. Here the CDR3 reads CASGLAMNTEAFF. In DNA, the CDR3 is TGTGCTAGTGGTTTAGCCATGAACACTGAAGCTTTCTTT.

This chain links TRBV28 with TRBJ1-5, with TRBD1 matching 9 bases. Germline CDR1 MDHEN, CDR2 SYDVKM. The V and J ends lost 0 bases and 7 bases, in that order; junction bases with no gene match: 1. This CDR3 spans 14 amino acids. The CDR3 coding sequence is TGTGCCAGCAGTTTATGGACAGGGGGACAGCCCCAGCATTTT. Protein: CASSLWTGGQPQHF. Variable domain in full (rest from reference TRBV28 and TRBJ1-5): DVKVTQSSRYLVKRTGEKVFLECVQDMDHENMFWYRQDPGLGLRLIYFSYDVKMKEKGDIPEGYSVSREKKERFSLILESASTNQTSMYLCASSLWTGGQPQHFGDGTRLSIL.

On this clone: The junction departs from germline at one end; a sequencing error may be responsible. The rearrangement uses TRBV7-7 and TRBJ2-2; possibly TRBD1 for D (6 bases). There are 13 residues in the CDR3. The germline V gene encodes CDR1 SSHAT and CDR2 FNYEAQ (reference sequence). CDR3: CASSPRTAGELFF. DNA of the CDR3: TGTGCTAGCAGCCCACGGACAGCCGGGGAGCTGTTTTTT.

The chain employs TRBV15 and TRBJ1-5; D is ambiguous. CDR3 length: 15 residues. Trimming took off 1 base at V and 6 bases at J, with 13 bases between the two ends. Germline V CDR1 and CDR2: LNHNV, YYDKDF (reference sequence). The DNA for the CDR3 is TGTGCCACCAGCAGAGTTCAAGCGGGTGCTCAGCCCCAGCATTTT. Translation: CATSRVQAGAQPQHF. Using reference TRBV15 and TRBJ1-5 for the parts outside the CDR3, the full variable domain is DAMVIQNPRYQVTQFGKPVTLSCSQTLNHNVMYWYQQKSSQAPKLLFHYYDKDFNNEADTPDNFQSRRPNTSFCFLDIRSPGLGDTAMYLCATSRVQAGAQPQHFGDGTRLSIL.

This chain links TRBV5-1 with TRBJ1-3; 8 bases agree with TRBD1. Germline lookup yields CDR1 SGHRS and CDR2 YFSETQ. With 4 bases clipped from V and 0 bases from J, the junction kept 3 bases outside the gene matches. The CDR3 totals 15 residues. CDR3 region: CASSLDRGSGNTIYF. In DNA, the CDR3 is TGCGCCAGCAGCCTCGACAGGGGCTCTGGAAACACCATATATTTT.

This chain joins TRBV28 and TRBJ1-2; TRBD1 aligns across 9 bases. The V and J ends lost 4 bases and 4 bases, in that order; junction bases with no gene match: 7. The CDR3 has 15 amino acids. Germline assignment: CDR1 MDHEN and CDR2 SYDVKM. The CDR3 sequence is CASSSPGQGLYGYTF. For the CDR3, the DNA is TGTGCCAGCAGTTCACCGGGACAGGGCCTCTATGGCTACACCTTC.

The chain recombines TRBV28 with TRBJ2-3; perhaps TRBD1 as D (6 bases). The V end lost 4 bases, the J end lost 3 bases, and 11 bases lay between the germline ends. The germline gives CDR1 MDHEN, CDR2 SYDVKM. This CDR3 is built from 14 residues. CDR3 protein: CASSWQQGTDTQYF. The DNA for the CDR3 is TGTGCCAGCAGTTGGCAACAGGGAACAGATACGCAGTATTTT.

The CDR3: CASSPGQGPYGYTF. The CDR3 bases are TGTGCCAGCTCCCCAGGACAGGGACCATATGGCTACACCTTC. V is TRBV18 and J is TRBJ1-2; 8 positions match TRBD1. Trimming removed 6 bases from V and 5 bases from J; junction bases left unmatched: 8. There are 14 residues in the CDR3. Looked up from germline, CDR1 is KGHSH and CDR2 is LQKENI.

The rearrangement uses TRBV27 and TRBJ1-2, with 10 bases aligning to TRBD1. Trimming took 6 bases from V and 5 from J; bases not matched to a gene: 9. This CDR3 region has 15 residues. The germline gives CDR1 MNHEY, CDR2 SMNVEV (reference sequence). Here the CDR3 DNA reads TGTGCCAGCAGCCGTCGGACAGGGGGAGGGTATGGCTACACCTTC. Protein product: CASSRRTGGGYGYTF.

The rearrangement joins TRBV4-1 to TRBJ2-1; D may be TRBD2 (7 bases). The CDR3 consists of 15 residues. Germline V CDR1 and CDR2: MGHRA, YSYEKL. The V end lost 0 bases, the J end lost 5 bases, and 11 bases lay between the germline ends. As DNA, the CDR3 is TGCGCCAGCAGCCAAGACGGGGGGCCCGACAATGAGCAGTTCTTC. This gives the protein CASSQDGGPDNEQFF.

This chain links TRBV10-3 with TRBJ1-5; perhaps TRBD1 as D (5 bases). Germline CDR1 reads ENHRY; CDR2 reads SYGVKD. V lost 4 bases and J lost 1, with 8 bases in between. The CDR3 consists of 14 residues. CDR3 nucleotide sequence: TGTGCCATCAGTGCAGCAGGGAGCAATCAGCCCCAGCATTTT. This encodes CAISAAGSNQPQHF.

This sequence joins TRBV5-6 and TRBJ1-2; D may be TRBD1 (6 bases). The CDR3 sequence is 14 residues long. Germline CDR1 reads SGHDT; CDR2 reads YYEEEE. V dropped 0 bases and J dropped 3 bases, with 9 bases sitting between them. CDR3 nucleotide sequence: TGTGCCAGCAGCTTGGGCAGGGGATACTATGGCTACACCTTC. Residues: CASSLGRGYYGYTF.

This chain joins TRBV28 and TRBJ2-5, with TRBD2 as a possible D gene (6 bases). The CDR3 runs to 16 residues. The germline V gene encodes CDR1 MDHEN and CDR2 SYDVKM. V was trimmed by 5 bases and J by 4 bases, leaving 20 bases between them. The CDR3 sequence: CASSPWGEKGRETQYF. DNA for the CDR3: TGTGCCAGCAGTCCGTGGGGGGAGAAAGGGAGAGAGACCCAGTACTTC.

The chain has TRBV7-9 and TRBJ2-3; 8 positions agree with TRBD2. The CDR3 runs to 13 residues. Germline V gene lookup returns CDR1 SEHNR and CDR2 FQNEAQ (reference sequence). The V segment lost 8 bases and the J segment 6 bases; nucleotides outside the gene matches: 7. CDR3 loop: CASDGGAPDTQYF. CDR3 nucleotides: TGTGCCAGCGACGGGGGGGCCCCGGATACGCAGTATTTT.

This chain uses TRBV6-5 with TRBJ1-3; D might be TRBD1 (6 bases). The CDR3 has 14 amino acids. The germline CDR1 and CDR2 sequences are MNHEY and SVGAGI. Trimming cost V 8 bases and J 2 bases, with 13 bases left between them. The DNA for the CDR3 is TGTGCCAGCTGCCCACAGGGCCCTGGAAACACCATATATTTT. This gives the protein CASCPQGPGNTIYF.

V is TRBV2 and J is TRBJ2-7, with D perhaps TRBD2 (6 bases). Trimming left V 8 bases short and J 1 base short, with 9 bases between. The CDR3 is 12 residues long. Per germline, CDR1 SNHLY and CDR2 FYNNEI. CDR3: CASCGTSYEQYF. CDR3 sequence (DNA): TGTGCCAGCTGTGGGACTTCCTACGAGCAGTACTTC.

V gene TRBV18 combines with J gene TRBJ2-7; D might be TRBD1 (6 bases). The CDR3 covers 13 residues. The germline V and J ends were trimmed by 4 bases and 5 bases, with 12 bases remaining between them. Germline-derived CDR1 and CDR2 are KGHSH and LQKENI. The CDR3 DNA follows: TGTGCCAGCTCACGACCAGGGGCCGACGAGCAGTACTTC. Translating gives CASSRPGADEQYF.